The 14 T cell receptor beta chains listed next were all sequenced from one sample in a study of cytomegalovirus exposure and HLA in healthy donors (dated by TCRdb to 2017 to 2019). Receptor amplification or capture employed the immunoSEQ multiplex PCR assay. A mixture of 60 forward primers for TCR Vbeta segments and 13 reverse primers for TCR Jbeta segments was used in the multiplex PCR. Imported from immuneACCESS, the table was reduced by TCRdb to in-frame sequences with V and J called. These copies leave out some clones; in studies compared against another copy, an unresolved V gene accounts for under half, and the cause of the remainder is not known. The table for this sample lists under 140,000 clones; more than 75% of them were counted only once. Of the sample, approximately 2% is held by the ten largest clones. Material for sequencing was PBMCs. These TCRs come from a man in his forties in good health and CMV-seronegative.

The chain has TRBV30 and TRBJ2-2; no reliable D call. Trimming shortened V by 8 bases and J by 5 bases, and 12 bases separated the two germline ends. Germline V gene data show CDR1 as GTSNPN and CDR2 as SVGIG (reference sequence). The CDR3 sequence is 12 residues long. The chain's CDR3 is CAGPSATGELFF. In nucleotides, the CDR3 is TGTGCCGGTCCTTCTGCGACCGGGGAGCTGTTTTTT.

This chain connects TRBV9 to TRBJ2-1; maybe TRBD2 (6 bases). Trimming left V 3 bases short and J 7 bases short, with 17 bases between. In germline, CDR1 is SGDLS, CDR2 YYNGEE. This CDR3 has 15 residues. The CDR3 loop reads CASSARLGIKNEQFF. CDR3 DNA: TGTGCCAGCAGCGCCCGACTAGGAATAAAAAATGAGCAGTTCTTC. Drawing the rest from reference TRBV9 and TRBJ2-1, the complete variable domain is DSGVTQTPKHLITATGQRVTLRCSPRSGDLSVYWYQQSLDQGLQFLIQYYNGEERAKGNILERFSAQQFPDLHSELNLSSLELGDSALYFCASSARLGIKNEQFFGPGTRLTVL.

This chain connects TRBV7-2 to TRBJ1-1; D possibly corresponds to TRBD1 (6 bases). The germline gives CDR1 SGHTA, CDR2 FQGNSA. CDR3 length: 15 amino acids. V was pared by 2 bases and J by 5 bases, with 15 bases between. The chain's CDR3 is CASSLTNRERTEAFF. CDR3 bases: TGTGCCAGCAGCTTAACCAACAGGGAAAGGACTGAAGCTTTCTTT. The complete variable domain, with remaining parts taken from reference TRBV7-2 and TRBJ1-1, reads GAGVSQSPSNKVTEKGKDVELRCDPISGHTALYWYRQSLGQGLEFLIYFQGNSAPDKSGLPSDRFSAERTGGSVSTLTIQRTQQEDSAVYLCASSLTNRERTEAFFGQGTRLTVV.

The rearrangement links TRBV6-4 to TRBJ1-2; D might be TRBD1 (5 bases). The CDR3 loop spans 11 amino acids. Per germline, CDR1 MRHNA and CDR2 SNTAGT. The ends were cut back, 8 bases at V and 13 bases at J, with 17 bases in the middle. CDR3: CASPGVRACTF. For the CDR3, the DNA is TGTGCCAGCCCGGGGGTCCGCGCTTGCACCTTC.

CDR3 residues: CASSPQGSNQPQHF. Written as DNA, the CDR3 is TGTGCCAGCAGTCCACAGGGCAGCAATCAGCCCCAGCATTTT. The chain is built from TRBV27 and TRBJ1-5; maybe TRBD1 (6 bases). This CDR3 has 14 residues. Germline-derived CDR1 and CDR2 are MNHEY and SMNVEV (reference sequence). V lost 5 bases to trimming and J lost 1 base, with 9 bases between them.

This chain links TRBV10-3 with TRBJ1-2; the D gene is possibly TRBD1 (5 bases). The V gene's germline CDR1 is ENHRY and CDR2 SYGVKD. V was shortened by 6 bases and J by 5 bases, with 22 bases between the two germline ends. This CDR3 comprises 16 residues. This CDR3 reads CAIRSNREQVFYGYTF. As DNA, the CDR3 is TGTGCCATCAGGTCGAACAGAGAACAGGTTTTTTATGGCTACACCTTC.

The rearrangement links TRBV29-1 to TRBJ1-2, with TRBD1 as a possible D gene (6 bases). CDR1 is SQVTM, CDR2 ANQGSEA, per germline. The CDR3 extends over 11 amino acids. Trimming cost V 5 bases and J 8 bases, with 12 bases left between them. CDR3 bases: TGCAGCGTTTACAGGGTGGGGGGCTACACCTTC. Translated, it gives CSVYRVGGYTF.

The chain combines TRBV5-6 with TRBJ2-1; 7 nucleotides match TRBD1. V gave up 2 bases and J gave up 5 bases; unmatched junction bases: 13. The CDR3 extends over 17 amino acids. Germline CDR1 is SGHDT and CDR2 is YYEEEE. The CDR3 sequence: CASSFGLGGHYNNEQFF. The CDR3 DNA is TGTGCCAGCAGCTTTGGGTTAGGGGGCCATTACAACAATGAGCAGTTCTTC.

This sequence joins TRBV27 and TRBJ2-7; maybe TRBD1 (7 bases). Trimming pared 5 bases from V and 4 bases from J, leaving 18 bases between. The germline CDR1 and CDR2 sequences are MNHEY and SMNVEV (reference sequence). CDR3 length: 15 amino acids. The CDR3: CASSTSPRGTYEQYF. The CDR3 region has the DNA TGTGCCAGCAGTACCAGCCCCAGGGGGACTTACGAGCAGTACTTC.

This rearrangement joins TRBV29-1 to TRBJ1-4; unclear D gene. Germline lookup yields CDR1 SQVTM and CDR2 ANQGSEA. Trimming removed 4 bases from V and 1 base from J, with 4 bases in between. This CDR3 comprises 12 residues. The CDR3 spells CSVAKTNEKLFF. Written as DNA, the CDR3 is TGCAGCGTTGCAAAAACTAATGAAAAACTGTTTTTT.

This chain connects TRBV5-5 to TRBJ2-7; D gene uncertain. Germline-derived CDR1 and CDR2 are SGHKS and YYEKEE (reference sequence). Trimming removed 0 bases from V and 2 bases from J, with 9 bases in between. The CDR3 runs to 14 residues. The CDR3 DNA is TGTGCCAGCAGCTTGGCAAGCACAGCCTACGAGCAGTACTTC. As protein: CASSLASTAYEQYF.

This clone was picked up a small number of times. The CDR3 bases are TGTGCCAGCAGCGCCATTACGGCCTCGGGGTCACCCCTCCACTTT. Amino acid sequence: CASSAITASGSPLHF. The rearrangement links TRBV9 to TRBJ1-6; no definite D call. This CDR3 contains 15 residues. The V end lost 3 bases, the J end lost 10 bases, and 17 bases lay between the germline ends. CDR1 SGDLS and CDR2 YYNGEE come from the germline V gene.

This clone was recorded a few times. This sequence joins TRBV5-1 and TRBJ1-2, with 10 nucleotides matching TRBD1. The length of the CDR3 is 18 residues. Per the germline V gene, CDR1 is SGHRS and CDR2 is YFSETQ. The ends lost 0 bases at V and 0 bases at J; junction bases unmatched: 8. The CDR3 nucleotides are TGCGCCAGCAGCTTGGATGGGACAGGGGCTTCCCCTAACTATGGCTACACCTTC. Protein sequence: CASSLDGTGASPNYGYTF.

The rearrangement uses TRBV28 and TRBJ2-1; 8 positions match TRBD1. Germline V gene lookup returns CDR1 MDHEN and CDR2 SYDVKM. This CDR3 is built from 15 residues. V lost 6 bases and J lost 12; bases outside the gene matches: 16. The CDR3 is CASRVRDRKILRQFF. The CDR3 DNA reads TGTGCCAGCAGAGTTCGGGACAGGAAAATTTTAAGGCAGTTCTTC. Drawing the rest from reference TRBV28 and TRBJ2-1, the complete variable domain is DVKVTQSSRYLVKRTGEKVFLECVQDMDHENMFWYRQDPGLGLRLIYFSYDVKMKEKGDIPEGYSVSREKKERFSLILESASTNQTSMYLCASRVRDRKILRQFFGPGTRLTVL.